This T cell receptor (beta chain) was observed in a study of vaccination effects on CD4 cells after COVID-19. This clone was seen once. Its antigen is undetermined. Sequencing followed a ViraFEST assay step that expanded antigen-specific CD4+ T cells with viral peptide pools. Subsequent to roughly 9 days of culture, CD4+ T cells were isolated. Every participant took two doses of the BNT162b2 or mRNA-1273 vaccine. Trimming shortened V by 4 bases and J by 4 bases, and 3 bases separated the two germline ends. The CDR3 runs 11 residues. Germline CDR1 is LNHDA and CDR2 is SQIVND (reference sequence). Data came from immunoSEQ multiplex PCR; TCRdb stores just in-frame clones and leaves some out. In the table there are roughly 23,000 clones, around four fifths of which are singletons.

Material: CD4+ T cells from PBMCs cultured with HCoV-NL63 spike peptides, obtained after COVID-19 vaccination. V usage is TRBV19 and J usage is TRBJ2-3; unclear D gene. This TCR was sampled from a human donor who received a COVID-19 vaccine. CDR3: CASSRADTQYF. CDR3 bases: TGTGCCAGTAGTAGGGCAGATACGCAGTATTTT.